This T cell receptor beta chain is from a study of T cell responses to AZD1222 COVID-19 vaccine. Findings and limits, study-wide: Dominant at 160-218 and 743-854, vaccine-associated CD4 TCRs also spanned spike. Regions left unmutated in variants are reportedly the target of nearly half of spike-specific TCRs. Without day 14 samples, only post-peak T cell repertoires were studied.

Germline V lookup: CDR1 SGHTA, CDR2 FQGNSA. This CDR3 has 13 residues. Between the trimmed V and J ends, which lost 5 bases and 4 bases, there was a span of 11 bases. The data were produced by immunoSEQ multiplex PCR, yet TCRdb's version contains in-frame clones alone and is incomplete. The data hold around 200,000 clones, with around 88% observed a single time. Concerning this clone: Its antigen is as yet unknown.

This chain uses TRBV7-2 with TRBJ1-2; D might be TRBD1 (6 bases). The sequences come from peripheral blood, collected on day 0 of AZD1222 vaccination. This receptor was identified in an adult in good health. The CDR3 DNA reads TGTGCCAGCAGCGTCGTCAGGGGCTATGGCTACACCTTC. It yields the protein CASSVVRGYGYTF.